These T cell receptor beta chains were read from a single sample in a study of CD8 T cells in ankylosing spondylitis. TCRdb called the 5' RACE reads again in MiXCR, with one record for every CDR3 protein. The data show some 250,000 distinct CDR3 sequences, roughly 8.6% seen once. Sequenced: blood, either unsorted or a sorted T cell fraction (not recorded which). The receptors shown here come from a male donor with ankylosing spondylitis or in good health (not recorded which). The CDR3 runs from the conserved cysteine through the conserved F or W. The D gene is left open where the match is weak. The size entry is marked missing in some rows and otherwise reads once, few, many or a size class.

>14|-|TRBD1|TRBV9|TRBJ1-5
CASSPGQSNQPQHF
TGTGCCAGCAGTCCGGGACAGAGCAATCAGCCCCAGCATTTT
>14|many|-|TRBV7-9|TRBJ1-5
CASSSGEGNQPQHF
TGTGCCAGCAGCTCCGGTGAGGGCAATCAGCCCCAGCATTTT
>14|many|-|TRBV7-9|TRBJ1-1
CASSLKDGNTEAFF
TGTGCCAGCAGCTTAAAGGACGGGAACACTGAAGCTTTCTTT
>22|few|-|TRBV6-5|TRBJ2-2
CASEGRLAGGTANSIAAGELFF
TGTGCCAGCGAGGGCCGTCTAGCTGGCGGGACTGCCAATTCGATCGCCGCCGGGGAGCTGTTTTTT
>13|many|-|TRBV27|TRBJ1-1
CASLGNPNTEAFF
TGTGCCAGCTTGGGAAATCCGAACACTGAAGCTTTCTTT
>13|many|-|TRBV6-1|TRBJ2-4
CASSPGRQNIQYF
TGTGCCAGCAGCCCGGGACGGCAAAACATTCAGTACTTC
>15|-|TRBD1|TRBV6-5|TRBJ2-5
CASSYGSGGVETQYF
TGTGCCAGCAGTTATGGGTCAGGGGGCGTAGAGACCCAGTACTTC
>14|few|-|TRBV20-1|TRBJ1-1
CSAKIGGRNTEAFF
TGCAGTGCCAAGATTGGGGGCAGGAACACTGAAGCTTTCTTT
>17|many|-|TRBV12-3/TRBV12-4|TRBJ1-4
CASSSRVPGDRGEKLFF
TGTGCCAGCAGTTCCCGGGTACCCGGCGACCGCGGTGAAAAACTGTTTTTT
>14|-|-|TRBV20-1|TRBJ2-3
CSASRGGSTDTQYF
TGCAGTGCTAGTAGGGGGGGGAGCACAGATACGCAGTATTTT
>17|-|TRBD1|TRBV10-3|TRBJ2-1
CAISEWRIGQGHNEQFF
TGTGCCATCAGTGAGTGGCGTATCGGACAGGGACACAATGAGCAGTTCTTC
>16|-|-|TRBV5-1|TRBJ1-3
CASSLEIGNSGNTIYF
TGCGCCAGCAGCTTGGAAATCGGTAACTCTGGAAACACCATATATTTT
>14|few|TRBD2|TRBV20-1|TRBJ2-7
CSARDPGLDYEQYF
TGCAGTGCTAGAGACCCGGGACTAGACTACGAGCAGTACTTC
>12|many|-|TRBV12-3/TRBV12-4|TRBJ1-1
CASSRRRTEAFF
TGTGCCAGCAGTCGAAGACGAACTGAAGCTTTCTTT
>14|many|TRBD1|TRBV5-1|TRBJ1-6
CASSQGQESSPLHF
TGCGCCAGCAGCCAGGGACAGGAATCCTCACCCCTCCACTTT
>15|-|-|TRBV10-3|TRBJ2-7
CAISEFFSNSYEQYF
TGTGCCATCAGTGAGTTTTTTAGCAATTCCTACGAGCAGTACTTC
>15|-|TRBD1|TRBV7-2|TRBJ2-1
CASSPPTGSYNEQFF
TGTGCCAGCAGCCCCCCGACAGGGTCCTACAATGAGCAGTTCTTC
>16|-|-|TRBV6-1|TRBJ2-1
CASSPGGLSSYNEQFF
TGTGCCAGCAGCCCCGGAGGCTTGAGCTCCTACAATGAGCAGTTCTTC
>13|many|TRBD2|TRBV20-1|TRBJ2-3
CSARPLAADTQYF
TGCAGTGCTAGACCGCTAGCGGCAGATACGCAGTATTTT
>15|few|-|TRBV12-5|TRBJ1-1
CASGPGSGQNTEAFF
TGTGCTAGTGGTCCGGGCAGTGGCCAGAACACTGAAGCTTTCTTT
>17|many|TRBD2|TRBV6-4|TRBJ2-1
CASSDSELAGEHNEQFF
TGTGCCAGCAGTGACTCCGAGCTAGCGGGGGAGCACAATGAGCAGTTCTTC
>20|many|-|TRBV14|TRBJ2-1
CASSQDWQGFDWRQYNEQFF
TGTGCCAGCAGCCAAGACTGGCAGGGATTCGACTGGCGGCAGTACAATGAGCAGTTCTTC